The table lists the clone carrying this T cell receptor (beta chain) with a few counts. Its antigen is not known. Memory CD4+ T cells were sorted as CD4+CD45RO+CD25- cells. Whole-study results and caveats: Tumor Treg TCRs overlapped most with tumor naive CD4+ cells. Tumor memory CD4+ T cell TCR gene usage clustered with blood and lymph node memory CD4+ cells and lymph node naive CD4+ cells.

After constant-region reverse-primer amplification, full-length variable regions underwent semi-nested PCR with Nested Universal Primer A. In TCRdb, the 5' RACE reads were re-called with MiXCR into one record per CDR3 protein. The sample consists of approximately 42,000 distinct CDR3 sequences, over 25% of them appearing once. This receptor was obtained from a female donor with breast cancer. The sample was memory CD4+ T cells sorted from a lymph node. Subset denoted: memory CD4+ T cells, CD4+CD45RO+CD25-.

The CDR3 DNA sequence: TGCAGCGTTGGGGCCTCCGGGACAGGGGGCTGGGGAGAGACCCAGTACTTC. It yields the protein CSVGASGTGGWGETQYF. The chain is built from TRBV29-1 and TRBJ2-5; 12 nucleotides match TRBD1. The CDR3 has 17 residues. The trim removed 4 bases at V and 4 bases at J, leaving 13 bases unmatched. Germline values: CDR1 SQVTM, CDR2 ANQGSEA.